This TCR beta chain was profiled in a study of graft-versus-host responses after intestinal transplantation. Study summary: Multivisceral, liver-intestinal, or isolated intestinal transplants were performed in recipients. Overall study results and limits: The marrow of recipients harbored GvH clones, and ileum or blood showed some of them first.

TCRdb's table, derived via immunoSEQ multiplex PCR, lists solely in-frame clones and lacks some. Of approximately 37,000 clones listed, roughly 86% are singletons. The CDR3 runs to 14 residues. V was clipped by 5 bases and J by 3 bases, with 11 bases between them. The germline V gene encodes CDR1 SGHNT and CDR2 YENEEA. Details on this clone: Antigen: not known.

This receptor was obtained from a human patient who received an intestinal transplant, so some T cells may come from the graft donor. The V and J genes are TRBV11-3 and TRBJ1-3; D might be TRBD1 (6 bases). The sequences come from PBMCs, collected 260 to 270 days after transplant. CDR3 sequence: CASSTTGIGNTIYF. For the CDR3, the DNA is TGTGCCAGCAGCACAACAGGGATTGGAAACACCATATATTTT.